Listed below are T cell receptor beta chains from one sample, sequenced in a study of blood T cell repertoires in COVID-19. Assay used: immunoSEQ multiplex PCR; TCRdb lists only in-frame clones, some missing. This sample has over 150,000 clones; over 80% occur once, and the top ten carry under 3%. Sample: peripheral blood. These receptors were taken from a woman aged 60-75 years with acute or convalescent COVID-19. Both conserved end residues are trimmed from each CDR3. The order of the fields is J gene, V gene, CDR3 protein.

J: TRBJ1-1; V: TRBV5-5; CDR3: ASHRTAMNTEAF
J: TRBJ1-2; V: TRBV29-1; CDR3: SVVQGDYGYT
J: TRBJ1-3; V: TRBV10-2; CDR3: ASSNGQHSGNTIY
J: TRBJ1-4; V: TRBV4-3; CDR3: ASSQDRGFEKLF
J: TRBJ2-2; V: TRBV18; CDR3: ASSPDAGLSTGELF
J: TRBJ1-2; V: TRBV3-1/TRBV3-2; CDR3: ASSPRPDTNYGYT
J: TRBJ2-2; V: TRBV7-9; CDR3: ASSSNSGVGELF
J: TRBJ1-2; V: TRBV27; CDR3: ASSLTANYGYT
J: TRBJ2-6; V: TRBV6-2/TRBV6-3; CDR3: ASSQDSGANVLT
J: TRBJ1-1; V: TRBV4-3; CDR3: ASSHLGETEAF
J: TRBJ2-7; V: TRBV7-2; CDR3: ASSFRSGGSYEQY
J: TRBJ2-7; V: TRBV19; CDR3: ASRSGLTSYEQY
J: TRBJ2-7; V: TRBV4-2; CDR3: ASSQERGQFYEQY
J: TRBJ1-6; V: TRBV5-1; CDR3: ASSLDSSYNSPLH
J: TRBJ2-1; V: TRBV30; CDR3: AWSGILAGGRNEQF
J: TRBJ2-2; V: TRBV15; CDR3: ATSRDLGLDTGELF
J: TRBJ2-2; V: TRBV7-2; CDR3: ASRRVASGGTSTGELF
J: TRBJ2-7; V: TRBV6-5; CDR3: ASGDRGLSSYEQY
J: TRBJ1-2; V: TRBV30; CDR3: AWSGGQGAREGGYT
J: TRBJ1-5; V: TRBV7-2; CDR3: ASIQEVGNQPQH
J: TRBJ1-5; V: TRBV21-1; CDR3: ASSKRRDRENSNQPQH
J: TRBJ2-1; V: TRBV28; CDR3: ASKGGGDQRYNEQF
J: TRBJ2-5; V: TRBV7-2; CDR3: AIRAGPQETQY
J: TRBJ1-4; V: TRBV21-1; CDR3: ASVRDRDEKLF
J: TRBJ1-5; V: TRBV12-3/TRBV12-4; CDR3: ASSPGQNQPQH
J: TRBJ1-5; V: TRBV10-1; CDR3: ASLRGDRGYSNQPQH
J: TRBJ1-5; V: TRBV3-1/TRBV3-2; CDR3: ASSQSDSKYQPQH
J: TRBJ1-1; V: TRBV10-3; CDR3: AISEPAAEAF
J: TRBJ1-2; V: TRBV18; CDR3: ASSLPQDRGPYGYT
J: TRBJ2-5; V: TRBV4-2; CDR3: ASSQVELVETQY
J: TRBJ1-5; V: TRBV3-1/TRBV3-2; CDR3: ASSQRGLSNQPQH
J: TRBJ1-4; V: TRBV7-9; CDR3: ASSLPTGVNEKLF
J: TRBJ1-2; V: TRBV2; CDR3: ASREPGQDYGYT
J: TRBJ1-2; V: TRBV5-4; CDR3: ASSFPQGQGRDYGYT
J: TRBJ1-4; V: TRBV30; CDR3: AWTDGGANEKLF
J: TRBJ2-1; V: TRBV14; CDR3: ASSQASGGHPEQF
J: TRBJ1-5; V: TRBV6-5; CDR3: ASRQGSNQPQH
J: TRBJ1-5; V: TRBV6-6; CDR3: ASSPGRQGDSNQPQH
J: TRBJ2-3; V: TRBV7-9; CDR3: ASSPRAADTQY
J: TRBJ2-1; V: TRBV7-2; CDR3: ASSFRLVGGNEQF
J: TRBJ1-4; V: TRBV2; CDR3: ASSSAGEKLF
J: TRBJ1-6; V: TRBV6-5; CDR3: ASSYLKGKVYSPLH
J: TRBJ2-5; V: TRBV6-5; CDR3: ASRPPGTTAQY
J: TRBJ2-2; V: TRBV7-2; CDR3: ASSLSLGGAGELF
J: TRBJ2-3; V: TRBV5-1; CDR3: ASSLFTGDSTDTQY
J: TRBJ2-7; V: TRBV5-4; CDR3: ASSTNRASPYEQY